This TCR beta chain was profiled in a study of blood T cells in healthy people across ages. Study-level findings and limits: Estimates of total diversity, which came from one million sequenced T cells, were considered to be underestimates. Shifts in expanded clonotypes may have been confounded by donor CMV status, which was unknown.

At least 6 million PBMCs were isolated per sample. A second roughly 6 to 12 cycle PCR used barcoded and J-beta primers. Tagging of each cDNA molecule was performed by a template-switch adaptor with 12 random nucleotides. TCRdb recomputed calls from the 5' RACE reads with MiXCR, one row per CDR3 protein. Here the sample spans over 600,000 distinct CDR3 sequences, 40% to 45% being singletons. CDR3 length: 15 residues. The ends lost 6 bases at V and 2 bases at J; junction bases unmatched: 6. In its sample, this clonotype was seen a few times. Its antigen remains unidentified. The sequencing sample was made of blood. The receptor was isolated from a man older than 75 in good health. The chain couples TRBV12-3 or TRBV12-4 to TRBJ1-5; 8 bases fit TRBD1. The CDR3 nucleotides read TGTGCCAGCAGCAAACCGGGACAGGGCAATCAGCCCCAGCATTTT. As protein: CASSKPGQGNQPQHF.